Shown below are 5 T cell receptor beta chains from a single sample sequenced in a study of T cell responses to AZD1222 COVID-19 vaccine. Assay: immunoSEQ multiplex PCR; the TCRdb copy retains only in-frame clones and omits some. The sample holds 95,000 to 150,000 clones, roughly 90% seen once. Sequences were derived from peripheral blood, sampled on day 0 of AZD1222 vaccination. The origin of the receptors is an adult in good health.

This clone came up a few times. CDR3 loop: CSAQGAGNTIYF. The DNA for the CDR3 is TGCAGCGCACAGGGGGCTGGAAACACCATATATTTT. This chain uses TRBV29-1 with TRBJ1-3; 8 bases are shared with TRBD1. Losses at the gene ends were 7 bases for V and 2 bases for J; bases not matched to a gene: 1. Germline V gene data show CDR1 as SQVTM and CDR2 as ANQGSEA. CDR3 size: 12 residues. The full variable domain, its missing parts supplied by reference TRBV29-1 and TRBJ1-3, is SAVISQKPSRDICQRGTSLTIQCQVDSQVTMMFWYRQQPGQSLTLIATANQGSEATYESGFVIDKFPISRPNLTFSTLTVSNMSPEDSSIYLCSAQGAGNTIYFGEGSWLTVV.

V is TRBV7-2 and J is TRBJ2-7; D is unclear. CDR1 is SGHTA, CDR2 FQGNSA, per germline. V was cut by 7 bases and J by 1 base, with 14 bases left in between. The CDR3 totals 14 residues. The CDR3 DNA follows: TGTGCCAGCACCCCTTCGACGGGTTCCTACGAGCAGTACTTC. Translated, it gives CASTPSTGSYEQYF. The full variable domain, rest sourced from reference TRBV7-2 and TRBJ2-7, is GAGVSQSPSNKVTEKGKDVELRCDPISGHTALYWYRQSLGQGLEFLIYFQGNSAPDKSGLPSDRFSAERTGGSVSTLTIQRTQQEDSAVYLCASTPSTGSYEQYFGPGTRLTVT.

The CDR3 loop is CASSEIPAGATDTQYF. CDR3 coding DNA: TGCGCCAGCAGTGAGATTCCAGCGGGGGCCACAGATACGCAGTATTTT. V and J are TRBV10-1 and TRBJ2-3; 8 bases agree with TRBD2. In germline, CDR1 is WNHNN, CDR2 SYGVQD (reference sequence). This CDR3 comprises 16 residues. V lost 2 bases, J lost 2 bases, and 6 bases stayed unmatched.

This sequence joins TRBV7-2 and TRBJ2-1; weak D call: TRBD2 (5 bases). The V gene's germline CDR1 is SGHTA and CDR2 FQGNSA. The CDR3 runs to 12 residues. V lost 2 bases and J lost 9, with 8 bases in between. In nucleotides, the CDR3 is TGTGCCAGCAGCTTAAGCGGACTTGAGCAGTTCTTC. Its protein is CASSLSGLEQFF.

This chain links TRBV12-3 or TRBV12-4 with TRBJ1-3; 7 bases are a match to TRBD1. The CDR3 runs 13 residues. The trim removed 11 bases at V and 0 bases at J, leaving 4 bases unmatched. This CDR3 is CADRVFSGNTIYF. The DNA for the CDR3 is TGTGCCGACAGGGTCTTCTCTGGAAACACCATATATTTT.